This T cell receptor beta chain was sequenced during a study of OX40 agonist ivuxolimab in advanced cancers. At the level of the study: Two patients with cutaneous melanoma and one with hepatocellular carcinoma, three in total, showed partial responses.

Comment on this clone: Its antigen remains unknown.

The repertoire was sequenced with immunoSEQ multiplex PCR; TCRdb's copy has only in-frame clones and lacks some. There are under 20,000 clones in the sample; about 84% occur only once, and roughly 14% lies in the top ten. Germline CDR1 and CDR2: SGHDT and YYEEEE. CDR3 length: 14 amino acids. With 3 bases removed from V and 5 bases from J, the gap between germline ends came to 13 bases. Study-wide points: Expanded clones tended on average to be more numerous among CD8+ T cells than CD4+.

The clonotype comes from an adult with an advanced solid tumor such as melanoma, head and neck, liver or kidney cancer. The sample consisted of CD4+ or CD8+ T cells sorted from blood, taken in a trial of the OX40 agonist ivuxolimab. This chain joins TRBV5-6 and TRBJ2-3; no clear D. CDR3 in amino acids: CASSSEGWGDTQYF. CDR3 DNA: TGTGCCAGCAGCTCGGAAGGTTGGGGAGATACGCAGTATTTT.